Shown below are 29 T cell receptor beta chains from a single sample sequenced in a study of blood T cell repertoires in COVID-19. Sequenced by immunoSEQ multiplex PCR; TCRdb stores in-frame clones only, minus some. This sample carries hundreds of thousands of clones, around 92% of them seen once, and the ten largest clones take around 3%. The material sequenced was peripheral blood. Every receptor here comes from a woman between 25 and 40 years old with COVID-19, enrolled during active disease.

CDR3 nucleotides: TGTGCCAGCAGCCTTGGACAGGGGTGGCAGCATTTT. It specifies CASSLGQGWQHF. V and J are TRBV3-1 (or the pseudogene TRBV3-2) and TRBJ1-5; 9 bases align to TRBD1. This CDR3 contains 12 residues. The trim removed 4 bases at V and 13 bases at J, leaving 5 bases unmatched. CDR1 is LGHDT and CDR2 is YNNKEL in the germline V gene (reference sequence).

The gene calls are TRBV4-3 and TRBJ2-1, with D possibly matching TRBD1 (5 bases). CDR1 LGHNA and CDR2 YSLEER come from the germline V gene. Trimming left V 0 bases short and J 0 bases short, with 12 bases between. The CDR3 consists of 17 residues. In DNA form, the CDR3 reads TGCGCCAGCAGCCAAGATTTAGGGGTCAGCTCCTACAATGAGCAGTTCTTC. This translates into CASSQDLGVSSYNEQFF.

This chain joins TRBV5-1 and TRBJ1-2, with a tentative D call TRBD1 (6 bases). The CDR3 runs 17 residues. Trimming removed 1 base at V and 4 bases at J, with 20 bases between. Germline V lookup: CDR1 SGHRS, CDR2 YFSETQ. CDR3 DNA sequence: TGCGCCAGCAGCTTGAGGACAGCCCGTGAATGGTCCTATGGCTACACCTTC. Residues: CASSLRTAREWSYGYTF.

The chain carries TRBV2 and TRBJ2-2; D unclear. This CDR3 comprises 14 residues. Trimming shortened V by 3 bases and J by 5 bases, and 10 bases separated the two germline ends. Germline assignment: CDR1 SNHLY and CDR2 FYNNEI. The CDR3 DNA follows: TGTGCCAGCAGTGAGAGTGGTCTTACCGGGGAGCTGTTTTTT. Amino acids: CASSESGLTGELFF.

CDR3 DNA: TGTGCCAGCAGCCAACGGGACAGAAAGGAGACCCAGTACTTC. Residues: CASSQRDRKETQYF. The rearrangement links TRBV3-1 (or the pseudogene TRBV3-2) to TRBJ2-5; 7 bases match TRBD1. The CDR3 spans 14 residues. In germline, CDR1 is LGHDT, CDR2 YNNKEL (reference sequence). The V gene end was trimmed by 2 bases and the J gene end by 5 bases; junction bases not matched to a gene: 5.

This chain uses TRBV11-2 with TRBJ1-4; TRBD1 aligns across 10 bases. The CDR3 spans 17 residues. V gave up 1 base and J gave up 6 bases; unmatched junction bases: 8. Germline loops: CDR1 SGHAT, CDR2 FQNNGV. CDR3 in amino acids: CASSLVGGGTGDEKLFF. The CDR3 DNA reads as TGTGCCAGCAGCTTAGTTGGCGGCGGGACAGGGGATGAAAAACTGTTTTTT.

The rearrangement uses TRBV7-9 and TRBJ2-1; 8 bases fit TRBD2. The germline V gene encodes CDR1 SEHNR and CDR2 FQNEAQ (reference sequence). V shed 5 bases, J shed 5 bases, and the junction held 11 bases outside the gene matches. This CDR3 has 16 amino acids. The CDR3 bases are TGTGCCAGCAGCCCGGGCGGGACTAGTAATAACAATGAGCAGTTCTTC. It yields the protein CASSPGGTSNNNEQFF.

The V call is TRBV3-1 (or the pseudogene TRBV3-2), the J call TRBJ2-4, with a weak D call TRBD2 (6 bases). CDR3 size: 16 residues. Per the germline V gene, CDR1 is LGHDT and CDR2 is YNNKEL (reference sequence). Trimming stripped 1 base from V and 1 base from J, with 11 bases between. CDR3 DNA sequence: TGTGCCAGCAGCCAAGCGGGGAGCGGGGCCAAAAACATTCAGTACTTC. Protein product: CASSQAGSGAKNIQYF.

The rearrangement joins TRBV5-1 to TRBJ1-1; D possibly corresponds to TRBD1 (6 bases). The CDR3 loop spans 13 amino acids. The germline V gene encodes CDR1 SGHRS and CDR2 YFSETQ. The V end lost 3 bases, the J end lost 5 bases, and 11 bases lay between the germline ends. The CDR3 nucleotides read TGCGCCAGCAGCTCAGGGGTCGGGACTGAAGCTTTCTTT. Protein: CASSSGVGTEAFF. Looking up the rest from reference TRBV5-1 and TRBJ1-1 gives the full variable domain: KAGVTQTPRYLIKTRGQQVTLSCSPISGHRSVSWYQQTPGQGLQFLFEYFSETQRNKGNFPGRFSGRQFSNSRSEMNVSTLELGDSALYLCASSSGVGTEAFFGQGTRLTVV.

The V gene is TRBV24-1, the J gene TRBJ2-5, with 10 nucleotides matching TRBD2. Germline V CDR1 and CDR2: KGHDR, SFDVKD. The CDR3 is 18 amino acids. J gave up 4 bases and V 4 bases, and 14 bases lay outside the gene matches. The CDR3 reads CATSDGLAGEAVRETQYF. CDR3 DNA sequence: TGTGCCACCAGTGACGGTCTAGCGGGAGAAGCGGTGCGAGAGACCCAGTACTTC.

The gene calls are TRBV19 and TRBJ1-4, with D perhaps TRBD1 (6 bases). Germline V gene lookup returns CDR1 LNHDA and CDR2 SQIVND (reference sequence). The V gene lost 3 bases and the J gene lost 4 bases, with 18 bases spanning the gap. The CDR3 has 17 residues. The CDR3 loop is CASSMLLPDSLNEKLFF. The CDR3 DNA reads TGTGCCAGTAGTATGCTGCTTCCGGACAGCCTTAATGAAAAACTGTTTTTT.

This clone was seen a handful of times. CDR3 bases: TGTGCCACCAGCCTCGGTCGGAGTGGGAGCAATCAGCCCCAGCATTTT. Translated: CATSLGRSGSNQPQHF. The chain uses TRBV15 and TRBJ1-5, with unresolved D. This CDR3 spans 16 amino acids. Deletions cut 5 bases from V and 1 base from J, with 15 bases between. CDR1 and CDR2 (germline): LNHNV, YYDKDF (reference sequence).

This sequence joins TRBV11-2 and TRBJ2-7; D perhaps matches TRBD1 (6 bases). V was shortened by 0 bases and J by 6 bases, with 6 bases between the two germline ends. The germline gives CDR1 SGHAT, CDR2 FQNNGV. The CDR3 is 12 residues long. The CDR3 spells CASSLDRGEQYV. As DNA, the CDR3 is TGTGCCAGCAGCTTAGACAGGGGCGAGCAGTACGTC.

The chain recombines TRBV30 with TRBJ1-4; 7 positions agree with TRBD1. The J segment lost 7 bases and the V segment lost 4 bases, leaving 9 bases of the junction unmatched. CDR3 length equals 14 residues. CDR1 is GTSNPN, CDR2 SVGIG, per germline (reference sequence). This chain's CDR3 is CAWNRGQGGEKLFF. CDR3 bases: TGTGCCTGGAACAGGGGTCAAGGGGGTGAAAAACTGTTTTTT.

J is TRBJ2-2 and V is TRBV6-5; 7 nucleotides match TRBD2. V dropped 8 bases and J dropped 2; count of bases not matched to a gene: 5. Germline lookup yields CDR1 MNHEY and CDR2 SVGAGI. This CDR3 has 14 amino acids. This chain's CDR3 is CASPPGLNTGELFF. Here the CDR3 DNA reads TGTGCCAGCCCTCCGGGACTAAACACCGGGGAGCTGTTTTTT.

This sequence joins TRBV24-1 and TRBJ1-2; TRBD1 agrees at 9 bases. CDR3 size: 15 residues. V was clipped by 4 bases and J by 5 bases; unmatched bases: 7. Per the germline V gene, CDR1 is KGHDR and CDR2 is SFDVKD. This chain's CDR3 is CATSDPLTGGYGYTF. CDR3 coding DNA: TGTGCCACCAGTGACCCCCTGACAGGGGGTTATGGCTACACCTTC.

CDR3 DNA: TGTGCCAGCAGGCCCCCGGAGCAAGAGACCCAGTACTTC. As protein: CASRPPEQETQYF. The chain uses TRBV2 and TRBJ2-5, with D unresolved. This CDR3 is 13 amino acids long. Deletions cut 6 bases from V and 2 bases from J, with 10 bases between. Germline values: CDR1 SNHLY, CDR2 FYNNEI.

This chain uses TRBV6-5 with TRBJ1-2, with 9 nucleotides matching TRBD1. Germline V gives CDR1 MNHEY, CDR2 SVGAGI. The CDR3 is 14 residues long. The J segment lost 4 bases and the V segment lost 7 bases, leaving 7 bases of the junction unmatched. CDR3 sequence: CASKRTGVSYGYTF. CDR3 nucleotide sequence: TGTGCCAGCAAAAGGACAGGGGTTAGCTATGGCTACACCTTC.

For the CDR3, the DNA is TGCACCAGCAGCCGACAAAACGGGGACTACGAGCAGTACGTC. It specifies CTSSRQNGDYEQYV. The rearrangement uses TRBV1 and TRBJ2-7; TRBD2, as called in the table, went unchecked against the DNA. TRBV1 is labeled a pseudogene. This CDR3 is built from 14 residues.

The CDR3, as DNA: TGTGCCAGCAGCTTCTCCAATAGCGGGGGGGCCATCTACGAGCAGTACTTC. The encoded protein is CASSFSNSGGAIYEQYF. This chain uses TRBV7-2 with TRBJ2-7; the match to TRBD2 covers 11 bases. J was trimmed by 3 bases and V by 3 bases; bases with no gene match: 10. The CDR3 is 17 amino acids. Looked up from germline, CDR1 is SGHTA and CDR2 is FQGNSA.

The chain employs TRBV6-5 and TRBJ1-6; maybe TRBD1 (6 bases). The germline gives CDR1 MNHEY, CDR2 SVGAGI. Trimming left V 3 bases short and J 6 bases short, with 15 bases between. The CDR3 is made up of 16 amino acids. CDR3 DNA: TGTGCCAGCAGTTATAACAGGGCTCCACCTAATTCACCCCTCCACTTT. Translation gives CASSYNRAPPNSPLHF.

The chain couples TRBV7-9 to TRBJ2-7; TRBD2 might be the D (5 bases). V lost 5 bases and J 2 bases, leaving 10 bases between the germline ends. Germline CDR1 is SEHNR and CDR2 is FQNEAQ (reference sequence). The CDR3 has 13 residues. The CDR3 reads CASSPEVPYEQYF. The CDR3 DNA is TGTGCCAGCAGCCCGGAGGTCCCCTACGAGCAGTACTTC.

The chain links TRBV30 to TRBJ2-7; possible D gene TRBD2, 5 bases. V was pared by 8 bases and J by 5 bases, with 22 bases between. The CDR3 loop spans 14 amino acids. Germline CDR1 is GTSNPN and CDR2 is SVGIG (reference sequence). For the CDR3, the DNA is TGTGCCCACTTCCCTTCCTTACTAGTTCACGAGCAGTACGTC. Translating it yields CAHFPSLLVHEQYV.

The rearrangement links TRBV28 to TRBJ1-6, with 10 bases identical to TRBD1. Germline V lookup: CDR1 MDHEN, CDR2 SYDVKM. The junction had 0 bases not matched to a gene; V was cut back by 2 bases and J by 5 bases. The CDR3 has 15 residues. The CDR3 loop reads CASSLGQGDNSPLHF. CDR3 sequence (DNA): TGTGCCAGCAGTTTAGGACAGGGGGATAATTCACCCCTCCACTTT.

The genes are TRBV24-1 and TRBJ1-6; D not certain. Germline assignment: CDR1 KGHDR and CDR2 SFDVKD. The CDR3 has 16 residues. Trimming removed 9 bases at V and 0 bases at J, with 14 bases between. The CDR3 bases are TGTGCCACCGTCGACCTAGAGAGCTCCTATAATTCACCCCTCCACTTT. Translating it yields CATVDLESSYNSPLHF.

This chain links TRBV9 with TRBJ1-6; possible D gene TRBD1, 5 bases. Germline CDR1 and CDR2: SGDLS and YYNGEE. CDR3 length equals 17 residues. Trimming removed 0 bases at V and 6 bases at J, with 16 bases between. The CDR3 DNA reads as TGTGCCAGCAGCGTAGAGGCAGGGATGTTCGCTAATTCACCCCTCCACTTT. It is translated as CASSVEAGMFANSPLHF.

Concerning this clone itself: In the same sample, other DNA sequences code for this CDR3. The chain joins TRBV7-2 to TRBJ2-7; 8 bases align to TRBD1. Per germline, CDR1 SGHTA and CDR2 FQGNSA. J gave up 4 bases and V 4 bases, and 6 bases lay outside the gene matches. This CDR3 is built from 14 residues. The CDR3 sequence is CASSSGTGLYEQYF. DNA of the CDR3: TGTGCCAGCAGCTCCGGGACAGGCCTTTACGAGCAGTACTTC.

V is TRBV9 and J is TRBJ2-3; D perhaps matches TRBD1 (6 bases). This CDR3 spans 17 amino acids. Germline CDR1 and CDR2: SGDLS and YYNGEE. Trimming shortened V by 3 bases and J by 1 base, and 18 bases separated the two germline ends. The DNA for the CDR3 is TGTGCCAGCAGCGCCCGCCTCACACAGGGACGCACAGATACGCAGTATTTT. It encodes CASSARLTQGRTDTQYF. Filled out from reference TRBV9 and TRBJ2-3, the complete variable domain reads DSGVTQTPKHLITATGQRVTLRCSPRSGDLSVYWYQQSLDQGLQFLIQYYNGEERAKGNILERFSAQQFPDLHSELNLSSLELGDSALYFCASSARLTQGRTDTQYFGPGTRLTVL.

V and J are TRBV20-1 and TRBJ2-3; the D is unclear. This CDR3 is built from 13 residues. The germline CDR1 and CDR2 sequences are DFQATT and SNEGSKA (reference sequence). V lost 3 bases and J 1 base, leaving 8 bases between the germline ends. The CDR3 is CSASPPGTDTQYF. Here the CDR3 DNA reads TGCAGTGCTAGTCCCCCGGGCACAGATACGCAGTATTTT.